The clone carrying this T cell receptor (beta chain) was observed many times. Construction of TCR beta libraries relied on iRepertoire HTBI primers and on Arm-PCR targeting CDR3 regions. TCRdb re-analysed the multiplex PCR reads in MiXCR, keeping a single row per CDR3 protein. The table has around 450,000 distinct CDR3 sequences, about 22% seen once; the top ten hold about 7%. Germline loops: CDR1 SGHAT, CDR2 FQNNGV. CDR3 length: 16 amino acids. V was cut by 1 base and J by 8 bases, with 17 bases left in between. Time point reported: persistent/refractory GD, antithyroid drugs over 5 years with positive TRAb. Researchers made the TCR library from RNA that was extracted from PBMCs. The sample belongs to a study of regulatory T cells in long-lasting Graves disease.

The chain combines TRBV11-2 with TRBJ1-4, with D possibly matching TRBD1 (5 bases). The sequence derives from a female donor with Graves disease. Specimen: peripheral blood mononuclear cells (PBMCs), collected when the disease was refractory, from a patient treated with antithyroid drugs. DNA for the CDR3: TGTGCCAGCAGCTTAGGACACCCAGGGATCAGGGAAAAACTGTTTTTT. It yields the protein CASSLGHPGIREKLFF. Full variable domain (remainder filled in from reference TRBV11-2 and TRBJ1-4): EAGVAQSPRYKIIEKRQSVAFWCNPISGHATLYWYQQILGQGPKLLIQFQNNGVVDDSQLPKDRFSAERLKGVDSTLKIQPAKLEDSAVYLCASSLGHPGIREKLFFGSGTQLSVL.